What follows describes a single TCR beta chain. This specimen comes from a study of shared clonotypes between healthy human individuals. Assay: immunoSEQ multiplex PCR; the TCRdb copy retains only in-frame clones and omits some. The repertoire holds some 2,100,000 clones, about 92% seen once, with roughly 1.7% in the top ten. Selected positively for CCR7 and CD45RO-negative, naive CD8 cells excluded terminally differentiated effector memory CD45RA+ cells. Trimming pared 5 bases from V and 2 bases from J, leaving 9 bases between. The CDR3 contains 13 residues. Germline CDR1 reads MDHEN; CDR2 reads SYDVKM.

This chain connects TRBV28 to TRBJ1-2, with D perhaps matching TRBD1 (5 bases). Sequencing was performed on naive CD8+ T cells from PBMCs. The sequence derives from a man aged 18 to 35 in good health. Some clones in this sample may be carry-over from other donors' samples. CDR3 region: CASSRPGNYGYTF. CDR3 bases: TGTGCCAGCAGTCGGCCAGGGAACTATGGCTACACCTTC.